The clone carrying this TCR beta chain was seen repeatedly, ten times or more. Its antigen is unknown. V lost 1 base and J lost 5, with 11 bases in between. The CDR3 is made up of 14 amino acids. Germline V gene data show CDR1 as SEHNR and CDR2 as FQNEAQ (reference sequence). This record belongs to a study of Graves' ophthalmopathy and Graves' hyperthyroidism. Amplifying from RNA transcripts, the study obtained TCR beta CDR3 regions. First-round RT-PCR employed HTBI primers, with a second-round multiplex PCR after it. TCRdb reprocessed the multiplex PCR reads with MiXCR, giving one entry per CDR3 protein. The table includes fewer than 650,000 distinct CDR3 sequences, about 20% detected once. Hyperthyroidism patients, all newly diagnosed, had under 2 months' duration and ages of 18 to 65. PBMCs were isolated by Ficoll-Paque density gradient centrifugation, using over 9.5 ml of fresh peripheral blood as the starting material.

General observations from the study: Blood contained most expanded thyroid clonotypes exceeding 0.001 frequency.

The chain has TRBV7-9 and TRBJ1-1; D is unclear. Specimen: peripheral blood. The sequence was collected from a woman under 30 with stable Graves' hyperthyroidism. Some clones in this sample may be carry-over from other donors' samples. CDR3 region: CASSLGRSSTEAFF. The CDR3 coding sequence is TGTGCCAGCAGCTTAGGCAGGTCGTCGACTGAAGCTTTCTTT.